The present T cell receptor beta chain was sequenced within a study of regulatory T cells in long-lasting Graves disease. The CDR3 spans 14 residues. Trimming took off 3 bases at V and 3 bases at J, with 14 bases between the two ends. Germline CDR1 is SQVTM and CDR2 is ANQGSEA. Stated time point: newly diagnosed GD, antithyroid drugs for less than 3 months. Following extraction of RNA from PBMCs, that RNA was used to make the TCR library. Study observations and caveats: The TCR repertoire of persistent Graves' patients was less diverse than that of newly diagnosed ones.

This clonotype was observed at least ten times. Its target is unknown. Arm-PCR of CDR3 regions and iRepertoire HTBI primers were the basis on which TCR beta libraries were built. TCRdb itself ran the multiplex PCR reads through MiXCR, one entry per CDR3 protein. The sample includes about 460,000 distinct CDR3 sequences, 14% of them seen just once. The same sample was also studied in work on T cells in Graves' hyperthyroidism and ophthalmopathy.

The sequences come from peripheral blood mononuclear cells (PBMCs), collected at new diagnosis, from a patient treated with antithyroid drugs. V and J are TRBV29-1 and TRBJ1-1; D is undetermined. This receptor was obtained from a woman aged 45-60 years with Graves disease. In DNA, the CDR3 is TGCAGCGTTGAGAGTGTCAGTTCGGACACTGAAGCTTTCTTT. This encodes CSVESVSSDTEAFF.